The 11 T cell receptor beta chains below were found in one sample sequenced in a study of cytotoxic CD8 clonotypes in ibrutinib-treated CLL. TCRdb's table, derived via immunoSEQ multiplex PCR, lists solely in-frame clones and lacks some. The table records under 45,000 clones, 65% to 70% of them present only once. The source was PBMCs, collected at disease progression, from a patient treated with ibrutinib. The receptors come from a human donor with chronic lymphocytic leukemia.

The chain links TRBV6-5 to TRBJ2-7; the match to TRBD1 covers 7 bases. This CDR3 is built from 13 residues. Trimming removed 5 bases from V and 4 bases from J; junction bases left unmatched: 5. Germline V gene data show CDR1 as MNHEY and CDR2 as SVGAGI. The CDR3 nucleotides are TGTGCCAGCAGTAGGCCAGGGGGTTACGAGCAGTACTTC. This sequence encodes CASSRPGGYEQYF.

The gene calls are TRBV10-3 and TRBJ1-5; D may be TRBD1 (5 bases). Trimming cost V 4 bases and J 10 bases, with 14 bases left between them. CDR3 length: 13 residues. Looked up from germline, CDR1 is ENHRY and CDR2 is SYGVKD. CDR3 bases: TGTGCCATCAGTGCGGGTAGGGGTAACCCCCAGCATTTT. Amino acids: CAISAGRGNPQHF.

V and J are TRBV2 and TRBJ2-7, with 7 bases matching TRBD2. With V trimmed by 1 base and J by 4 bases, 7 bases remained unmatched. The CDR3 is made up of 15 amino acids. Germline loops: CDR1 SNHLY, CDR2 FYNNEI. The CDR3 DNA reads TGTGCCAGCAGTGAAGTGCTGGCGGGAGAGTACGAGCAGTACTTC. Translating gives CASSEVLAGEYEQYF.

By share, this clone counts as medium-sized (0.01 to 0.1%). This chain uses TRBV19 with TRBJ1-5, with D possibly TRBD1 on 6 matching bases. With 4 bases removed from V and 2 bases from J, the gap between germline ends came to 12 bases. Per the germline V gene, CDR1 is LNHDA and CDR2 is SQIVND (reference sequence). This CDR3 has 15 amino acids. CDR3 loop: CASSTTRGGNQPQHF. The CDR3 DNA follows: TGTGCCAGTAGTACTACTAGGGGGGGCAATCAGCCCCAGCATTTT.

The chain links TRBV28 to TRBJ1-3; D gene ambiguous. There are 15 residues in the CDR3. Germline-derived CDR1 and CDR2 are MDHEN and SYDVKM. Trimming removed 3 bases from V and 4 bases from J, with 13 bases in between. CDR3 residues: CASSFRGASGNTIYF. In DNA form, the CDR3 reads TGTGCCAGCAGTTTTCGAGGCGCGTCGGGAAACACCATATATTTT.

This chain joins TRBV5-4 and TRBJ2-1, with 7 bases fitting TRBD2. This CDR3 is 14 amino acids long. The V gene end was trimmed by 3 bases and the J gene end by 4 bases; junction bases not matched to a gene: 4. The germline V gene has CDR1 SGHNT and CDR2 YYREEE (reference sequence). CDR3 bases: TGTGCCAGCAGCTGGCGGGAGAGGTACAATGAGCAGTTCTTC. Amino acids: CASSWRERYNEQFF.

The V call is TRBV28, the J call TRBJ2-6, with unresolved D. The germline V gene has CDR1 MDHEN and CDR2 SYDVKM. The germline V and J ends were trimmed by 2 bases and 4 bases, with 9 bases remaining between them. This CDR3 is built from 15 residues. The CDR3 protein is CASSLRRTGANVLTF. The CDR3 DNA reads TGTGCCAGCAGTTTAAGAAGAACCGGGGCCAACGTCCTGACTTTC.

The chain couples TRBV11-3 to TRBJ1-1; D remains ambiguous. The V and J ends lost 5 bases and 2 bases respectively, with 12 bases between them. The CDR3 runs to 14 residues. Germline V gene lookup returns CDR1 SGHNT and CDR2 YENEEA. The CDR3 reads CASSPRWENTEAFF. DNA for the CDR3: TGTGCCAGCAGCCCACGTTGGGAAAACACTGAAGCTTTCTTT.

The genes are TRBV2 and TRBJ1-4; the D gene is possibly TRBD1 (5 bases). V was shortened by 7 bases and J by 8 bases, with 20 bases between the two germline ends. The CDR3 runs to 15 residues. The germline V gene has CDR1 SNHLY and CDR2 FYNNEI. The DNA of the CDR3 is TGTGCCAGCAACCCGGCGGGGGACGGCTCAGAAAAACTGTTTTTT. It translates to CASNPAGDGSEKLFF. The full variable domain, completed using reference TRBV2 and TRBJ1-4, is EPEVTQTPSHQVTQMGQEVILRCVPISNHLYFYWYRQILGQKVEFLVSFYNNEISEKSEIFDDQFSVERPDGSNFTLKIRSTKLEDSAMYFCASNPAGDGSEKLFFGSGTQLSVL.

This clone was observed once. The chain links TRBV27 to TRBJ2-7; 8 bases are shared with TRBD2. CDR1 is MNHEY, CDR2 SMNVEV, per germline (reference sequence). The CDR3 sequence is 16 residues long. The trim removed 2 bases at V and 3 bases at J, leaving 9 bases unmatched. CDR3 amino acids: CASSLRLTSEYYEQYF. The CDR3 DNA reads TGTGCCAGCAGTTTAAGGTTGACTAGCGAATACTACGAGCAGTACTTC.

This clone is labeled as medium-sized. The chain is built from TRBV4-2 and TRBJ2-1, with a possible D match to TRBD2 (7 bases). CDR3 length: 16 amino acids. Trimming cost V 0 bases and J 8 bases, with 17 bases left between them. Germline CDR1 and CDR2: LGHNA and YNFKEQ. CDR3 nucleotide sequence: TGTGCCAGCAGCCAAGATTCGGGGAGGGGGTCTGATGAGCAGTTCTTC. Its protein product is CASSQDSGRGSDEQFF.